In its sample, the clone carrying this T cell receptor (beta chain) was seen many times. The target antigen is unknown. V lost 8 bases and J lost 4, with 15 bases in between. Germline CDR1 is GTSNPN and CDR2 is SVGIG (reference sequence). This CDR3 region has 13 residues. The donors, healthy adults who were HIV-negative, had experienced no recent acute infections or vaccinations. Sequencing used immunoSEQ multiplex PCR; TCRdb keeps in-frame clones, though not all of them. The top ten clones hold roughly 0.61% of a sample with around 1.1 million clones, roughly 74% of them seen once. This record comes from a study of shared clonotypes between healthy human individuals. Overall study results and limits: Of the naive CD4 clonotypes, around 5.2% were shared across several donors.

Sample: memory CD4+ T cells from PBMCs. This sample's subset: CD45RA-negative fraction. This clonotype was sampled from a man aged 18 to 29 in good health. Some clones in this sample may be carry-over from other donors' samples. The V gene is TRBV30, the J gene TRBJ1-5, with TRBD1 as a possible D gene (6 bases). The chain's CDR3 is CALRTDPNQPQHF. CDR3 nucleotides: TGTGCCCTTCGGACAGACCCTAATCAGCCCCAGCATTTT.